The 24 T cell receptor beta chains presented below share a single source sample, sequenced in a study of CXCR3-negative and CXCR3-positive naive CD8 T cells. The study's findings and limits: Greater hydrophobicity was found in TRB CDR3s of CXCR3-positive naive cells than of CXCR3-negative naive cells.

Their antigens remain unidentified. UMI-labeled 5' RACE TRB cDNA libraries were prepared from the cells. Using the 5' RACE reads, TCRdb records one entry per CDR3 protein without DNA. The sample totals 130,000 or so distinct CDR3 sequences. The specimen was naive CXCR3+ CD8+ T cells from blood. Subset defined: CD45RO-CCR7+CD27+CD95- naive CD8+ T cells expressing CXCR3 (TNR3+). These receptors originate from a human donor in good health. Some clones in this sample may be carry-over from other donors' samples.

This rearrangement joins TRBV5-1 to TRBJ2-3; with no DNA, the TCRdb D assignment of TRBD2 cannot be verified. The CDR3 contains 14 residues. CDR1 SGHRS and CDR2 YFSETQ come from the germline V gene. Here the CDR3 reads CASSFPADTDTQYF.

This chain connects TRBV7-9 to TRBJ2-5. Germline-derived CDR1 and CDR2 are SEHNR and FQNEAQ (reference sequence). This CDR3 region has 14 residues. CDR3 sequence reads: CASSLANLEETQYF.

The rearrangement links TRBV19 to TRBJ2-7; there is no DNA to check the TCRdb D call of TRBD1. Germline V gene sequence: CDR1 LNHDA, CDR2 SQIVND (reference sequence). The CDR3 is made up of 14 amino acids. This CDR3 reads CASSIGGAPYEQYF.

This chain links TRBV7-9 with TRBJ1-2; absent DNA, TCRdb's TRBD1 call cannot be checked. Germline V gene lookup returns CDR1 SEHNR and CDR2 FQNEAQ (reference sequence). There are 17 residues in the CDR3. CDR3 sequence: CASSPTLTGGEDYGYTF.

The V and J genes are TRBV12-3 or TRBV12-4 and TRBJ2-3; TCRdb proposes TRBD2, but this gene call is untestable without DNA. The CDR3 is 15 amino acids. CDR3 amino acids: CASSSTSGGSDTQYF.

The rearrangement links TRBV28 to TRBJ2-7; TCRdb reports TRBD1, a call that lacks DNA to check it against. The V gene's germline CDR1 is MDHEN and CDR2 SYDVKM. The CDR3 extends over 15 amino acids. CDR3 amino acids: CASSLPGQGPNEQYF.

J is TRBJ2-7 and V is TRBV5-6; the TCRdb D gene call, TRBD1, has no DNA to confirm it. CDR3 length: 15 residues. From germline, CDR1 is SGHDT and CDR2 YYEEEE. The CDR3 sequence: CASSFTGGMIYEQYF.

The V gene is TRBV4-1, the J gene TRBJ1-5. There are 15 residues in the CDR3. CDR1 is MGHRA and CDR2 is YSYEKL in the germline V gene. The CDR3 protein is CASSQELSDNQPQHF.

The rearrangement joins TRBV20-1 to TRBJ1-1; the D call of TRBD1 rests on TCRdb alone, since no DNA is present to check it. This CDR3 is built from 15 residues. Germline CDR1 DFQATT, CDR2 SNEGSKA (reference sequence). The CDR3 reads CSAREPGTGVTEAFF.

The genes are TRBV7-2 and TRBJ1-6; with no DNA, the TCRdb D assignment of TRBD1 cannot be verified. The CDR3 loop spans 16 amino acids. Germline V gives CDR1 SGHTA, CDR2 FQGNSA. CDR3 sequence reads: CASSPERGQGRSPLHF.

The chain recombines TRBV29-1 with TRBJ2-2; TCRdb names TRBD1, which stays unverified in the absence of DNA. The germline V gene encodes CDR1 SQVTM and CDR2 ANQGSEA. The CDR3 consists of 12 residues. The CDR3 spells CSGYDSSGELFF.

The V and J genes are TRBV29-1 and TRBJ2-1; lacking DNA, the TRBD1 call made by TCRdb goes unchecked. The germline gives CDR1 SQVTM, CDR2 ANQGSEA. The CDR3 consists of 12 residues. CDR3 region: CSAGQGDHEQFF.

This chain uses TRBV29-1 with TRBJ2-7. This CDR3 spans 12 amino acids. The germline gives CDR1 SQVTM, CDR2 ANQGSEA. CDR3 sequence: CSVDGNGYEQYF.

The rearrangement joins TRBV7-3 to TRBJ2-3; the D gene TCRdb calls, TRBD2, cannot be checked with no DNA. Germline lookup yields CDR1 SGHTA and CDR2 FQGTGA. The CDR3 is made up of 14 amino acids. The CDR3: CASSSSGGGDTQYF.

The V and J genes are TRBV11-2 and TRBJ2-3; TCRdb designates TRBD1, a call that cannot be tested without DNA. Per germline, CDR1 SGHAT and CDR2 FQNNGV. The CDR3 sequence is 16 residues long. CDR3 sequence: CASSLAPQGWTDTQYF.

This chain uses TRBV9 with TRBJ2-1; TCRdb's D call, TRBD1, is unchecked because there is no DNA. CDR3 length equals 16 residues. The germline CDR1 and CDR2 sequences are SGDLS and YYNGEE. CDR3 protein: CASSPRWRGVIDEQFF.

The chain links TRBV4-3 to TRBJ2-7; TCRdb's D gene call, TRBD1, goes unchecked for lack of DNA. The length of the CDR3 is 15 residues. Germline CDR1 and CDR2: LGHNA and YSLEER. CDR3 region: CASSPSTRQTYEQYF.

The chain couples TRBV5-1 to TRBJ1-4; TCRdb's assignment of TRBD1 cannot be checked, as there is no DNA. CDR3 length: 15 residues. Germline assignment: CDR1 SGHRS and CDR2 YFSETQ. The CDR3 sequence: CASSLGTGVQEKLFF.

The chain has TRBV29-1 and TRBJ2-2; checking the TCRdb D call of TRBD2 is not possible without DNA. Per the germline V gene, CDR1 is SQVTM and CDR2 is ANQGSEA. CDR3 length: 15 amino acids. CDR3 sequence: CSVELDGSGTGELFF.

The gene calls are TRBV30 and TRBJ2-2. The CDR3 is made up of 13 amino acids. The germline CDR1 and CDR2 sequences are GTSNPN and SVGIG (reference sequence). Here the CDR3 reads CAWSTGIAGELFF.

The chain uses TRBV28 and TRBJ2-1; TCRdb's assignment of TRBD2 cannot be checked, as there is no DNA. Per germline, CDR1 MDHEN and CDR2 SYDVKM. This CDR3 comprises 18 residues. CDR3 sequence: CASSHTRPRSRGYNEQFF.

The rearrangement joins TRBV29-1 to TRBJ1-1; TCRdb reports TRBD1, a call that lacks DNA to check it against. The CDR3 runs 12 residues. Germline values: CDR1 SQVTM, CDR2 ANQGSEA. This CDR3 is CSVQGAQTEAFF.

The gene calls are TRBV23-1 and TRBJ2-7; TCRdb designates TRBD1, a call that cannot be tested without DNA. TRBV23-1 is filed as an ORF, its function uncertain. The CDR3 length is 14 residues. CDR3 loop: CASSHGAGAYEQYF.

The rearrangement joins TRBV21-1 to TRBJ2-3; TCRdb's D call of TRBD1 is untestable without DNA. TRBV21-1 is a pseudogene locus. This CDR3 has 18 residues. The CDR3 reads CASSKEGATSLDTDTQYF.